The clone carrying this TCR beta chain was seen more than once but under ten times. Antigen unknown. The data originate from a study of T cell clonotyping in hematopoietic cell transplantation. Overall study context: Cytoreduction preceded collection of pretransplant recipient samples. Study-level results: Few recipient clonotypes overlapped donors; over 95% were de novo at given depth. Without cell sorting, CD4 versus CD8 contributions remain unresolved.

Clones were read by immunoSEQ multiplex PCR, and TCRdb kept only the in-frame ones, dropping some. The table includes 25,000 to 35,000 clones, more than 70% detected once. Deletions cut 6 bases from V and 0 bases from J, with 7 bases between. This CDR3 spans 13 amino acids. Looked up from germline, CDR1 is MDHEN and CDR2 is SYDVKM. Time point meaning: recipient sample about 28 days before transplant, after cytoreduction. Blood collection times were about day -28 and days 30, 100, 180 posttransplant. The input for sequencing was peripheral blood mononuclear cells, taken before stem cell transplant. The clonotype comes from a man over 45 with myelodysplastic syndrome. Some clones in this sample may be carry-over from other donors' samples. The V and J genes are TRBV28 and TRBJ2-3, with a weak D call TRBD2 (6 bases). CDR3 nucleotides: TGTGCCAGCAGCGGAGGGAGCACAGATACGCAGTATTTT. It yields the protein CASSGGSTDTQYF.